This TCR beta chain was retrieved from a study of beta chain features in type 1 diabetes. A remark on this clone: Its antigen is as yet unknown.

The study, taken as a whole, reports: Patients with Type 1 diabetes showed moderately but significantly shorter TCRB CDR3s in all four CD4+ subsets.

Sorted populations were all over 98% pure. The whole isolated RNA underwent reverse transcription, so sequencing captured expressed TCRB transcripts. Using immunoSEQ multiplex PCR, the repertoire was profiled, and TCRdb retains in-frame clones only, with some absent. The sample lists more than 300,000 clones, over 8.5% seen once, with approximately 0.6% in the top ten. The CDR3 runs to 14 residues. V was shortened by 7 bases and J by 5 bases, with 15 bases between the two germline ends. CDR1 SEHNR and CDR2 FQNEAQ come from the germline V gene (reference sequence). The chain uses TRBV7-9 and TRBJ2-1; D ambiguous. The sequencing input was central memory CD4+ T cells from blood. The receptor was isolated from a man aged 25 to 40 with type 1 diabetes. CDR3 coding DNA: TGTGCCAGCATACCCTGGGGAATGAACAATGAGCAGTTCTTC. It specifies CASIPWGMNNEQFF.